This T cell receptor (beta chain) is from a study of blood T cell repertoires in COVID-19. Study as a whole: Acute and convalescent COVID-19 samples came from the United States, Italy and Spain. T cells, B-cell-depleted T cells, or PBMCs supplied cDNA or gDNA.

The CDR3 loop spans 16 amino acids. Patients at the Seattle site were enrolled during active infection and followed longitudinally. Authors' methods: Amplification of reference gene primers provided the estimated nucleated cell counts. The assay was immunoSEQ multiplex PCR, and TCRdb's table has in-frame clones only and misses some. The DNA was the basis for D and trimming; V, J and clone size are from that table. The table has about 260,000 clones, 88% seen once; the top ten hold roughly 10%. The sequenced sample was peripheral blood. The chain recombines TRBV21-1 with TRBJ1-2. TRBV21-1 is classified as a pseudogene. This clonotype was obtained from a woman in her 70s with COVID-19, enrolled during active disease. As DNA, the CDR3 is TGTGCCAGCAGCAAAGAAGGGGCGGGGGCCCTCTATGGCTACACCTTC. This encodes CASSKEGAGALYGYTF.